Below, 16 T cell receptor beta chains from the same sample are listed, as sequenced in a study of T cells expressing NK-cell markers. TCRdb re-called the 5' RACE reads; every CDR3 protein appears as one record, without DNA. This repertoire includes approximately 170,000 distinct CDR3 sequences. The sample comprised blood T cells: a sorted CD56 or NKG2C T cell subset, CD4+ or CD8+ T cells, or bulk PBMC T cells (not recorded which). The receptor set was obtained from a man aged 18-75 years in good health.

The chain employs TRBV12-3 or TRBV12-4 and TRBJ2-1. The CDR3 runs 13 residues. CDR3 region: CASSSPSLNEQFF.

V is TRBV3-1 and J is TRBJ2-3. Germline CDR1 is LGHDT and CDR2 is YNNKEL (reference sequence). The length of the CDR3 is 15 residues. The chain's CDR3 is CASSQSAIVSSTQYF.

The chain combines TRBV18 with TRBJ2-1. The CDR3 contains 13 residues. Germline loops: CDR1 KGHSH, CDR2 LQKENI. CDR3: CASSPEESDEQFF.

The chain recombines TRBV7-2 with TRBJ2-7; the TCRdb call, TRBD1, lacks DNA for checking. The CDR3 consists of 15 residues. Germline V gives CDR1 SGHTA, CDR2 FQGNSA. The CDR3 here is CASSQGHGTPYEQYF. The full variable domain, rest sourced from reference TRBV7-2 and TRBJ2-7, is GAGVSQSPSNKVTEKGKDVELRCDPISGHTALYWYRQSLGQGLEFLIYFQGNSAPDKSGLPSDRFSAERTGGSVSTLTIQRTQQEDSAVYLCASSQGHGTPYEQYFGPGTRLTVT.

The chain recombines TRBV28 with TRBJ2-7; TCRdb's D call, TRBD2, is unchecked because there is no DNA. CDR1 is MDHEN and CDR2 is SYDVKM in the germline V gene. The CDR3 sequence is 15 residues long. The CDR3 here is CASSLWRESSYEQYF.

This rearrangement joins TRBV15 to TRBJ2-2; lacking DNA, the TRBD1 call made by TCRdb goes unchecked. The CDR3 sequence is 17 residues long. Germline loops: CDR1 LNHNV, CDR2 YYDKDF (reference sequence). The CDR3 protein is CATSSATGTEYTGELFF.

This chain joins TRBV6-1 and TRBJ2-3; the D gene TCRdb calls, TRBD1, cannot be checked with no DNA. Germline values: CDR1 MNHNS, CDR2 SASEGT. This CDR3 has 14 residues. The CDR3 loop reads CASNPGGVPDTQYF.

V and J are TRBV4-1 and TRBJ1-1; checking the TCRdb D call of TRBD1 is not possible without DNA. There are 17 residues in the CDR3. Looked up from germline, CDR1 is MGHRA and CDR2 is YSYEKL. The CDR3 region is CASSQDSGRGRGTEAFF.

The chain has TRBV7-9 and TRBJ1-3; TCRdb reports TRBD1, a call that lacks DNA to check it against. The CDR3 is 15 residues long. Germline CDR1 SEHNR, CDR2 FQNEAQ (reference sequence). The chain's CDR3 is CASSLLDRALDTIYF. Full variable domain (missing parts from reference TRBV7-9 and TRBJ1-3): DTGVSQNPRHKITKRGQNVTFRCDPISEHNRLYWYRQTLGQGPEFLTYFQNEAQLEKSRLLSDRFSAERPKGSFSTLEIQRTEQGDSAMYLCASSLLDRALDTIYFGEGSWLTVV.

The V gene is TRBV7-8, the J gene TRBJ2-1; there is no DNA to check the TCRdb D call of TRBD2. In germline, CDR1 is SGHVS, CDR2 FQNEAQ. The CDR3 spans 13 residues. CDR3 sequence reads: CACGVTARDEQFF.

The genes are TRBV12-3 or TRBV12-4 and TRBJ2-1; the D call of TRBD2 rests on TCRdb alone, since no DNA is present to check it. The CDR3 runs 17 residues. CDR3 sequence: CASSTTSGGAFLNEQFF.

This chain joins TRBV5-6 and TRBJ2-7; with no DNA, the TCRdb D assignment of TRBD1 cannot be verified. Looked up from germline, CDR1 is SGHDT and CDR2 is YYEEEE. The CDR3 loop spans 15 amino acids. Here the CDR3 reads CASSPGTVVGDEQYF.

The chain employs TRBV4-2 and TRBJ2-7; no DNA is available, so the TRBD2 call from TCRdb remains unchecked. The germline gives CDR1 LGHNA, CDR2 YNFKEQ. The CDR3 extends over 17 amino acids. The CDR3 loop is CASSQEAEIAGYYEQYF.

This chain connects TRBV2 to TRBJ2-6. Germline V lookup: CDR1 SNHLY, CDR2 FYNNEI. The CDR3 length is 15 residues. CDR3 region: CARKATESGANVLTF.

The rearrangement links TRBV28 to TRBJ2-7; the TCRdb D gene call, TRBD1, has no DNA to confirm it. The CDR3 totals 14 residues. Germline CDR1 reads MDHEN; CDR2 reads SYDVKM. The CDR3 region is CASSPPDRVYEQYF.

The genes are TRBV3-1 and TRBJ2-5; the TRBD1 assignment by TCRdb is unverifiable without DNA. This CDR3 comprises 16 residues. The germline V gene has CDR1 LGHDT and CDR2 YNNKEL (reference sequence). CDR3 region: CASSRDRGENQETQYF.